Each of the 29 T cell receptor beta chains below was sequenced from the same sample in a study of early T cells in non-severe SARS-CoV-2 infection. TCRdb re-analysed the 5' RACE reads in MiXCR, keeping a single row per CDR3 protein. The table includes 35,000 to 50,000 distinct CDR3 sequences, about a quarter detected once. Sequencing used whole blood, obtained at baseline. Source of these receptors: an adult who was a healthcare worker with PCR-confirmed SARS-CoV-2 infection or an uninfected control (not recorded which).

The chain is built from TRBV5-4 and TRBJ2-7; 7 nucleotides agree with TRBD2. The trim removed 4 bases at V and 3 bases at J, leaving 4 bases unmatched. The CDR3 covers 13 residues. CDR1 is SGHNT and CDR2 is YYREEE in the germline V gene (reference sequence). The CDR3 nucleotides read TGTGCCAGCAGCAGACCGGGGGGCTACGAGCAGTACTTC. Amino acids: CASSRPGGYEQYF.

This chain connects TRBV20-1 to TRBJ2-7, with 10 nucleotides matching TRBD1. Germline CDR1 and CDR2: DFQATT and SNEGSKA (reference sequence). The CDR3 is made up of 14 amino acids. The V gene end was trimmed by 1 base and the J gene end by 3 bases; junction bases not matched to a gene: 3. CDR3 residues: CSARGQGAGYEQYF. For the CDR3, the DNA is TGCAGTGCTAGAGGACAGGGGGCCGGCTACGAGCAGTACTTC.

The sample holds a few counts of this clonotype. The CDR3 protein is CASSPPPEERYSYEQYF. For the CDR3, the DNA is TGTGCCAGCTCACCCCCCCCGGAAGAGAGGTATTCCTACGAGCAGTACTTC. V and J are TRBV18 and TRBJ2-7; D is unresolved. The V end was cut by 3 bases, the J end by 1 base, with 19 bases between. Germline CDR1 is KGHSH and CDR2 is LQKENI. The length of the CDR3 is 17 residues.

This clonotype occurred many times. The V and J genes are TRBV20-1 and TRBJ2-7; TRBD2 aligns across 8 bases. Germline lookup yields CDR1 DFQATT and CDR2 SNEGSKA (reference sequence). CDR3 length: 14 residues. V shed 3 bases and J 3 bases; nucleotides not matched to a gene: 7. The CDR3 reads CSARPQRGNYEQYF. CDR3 nucleotides: TGCAGTGCTAGGCCGCAGCGGGGGAACTACGAGCAGTACTTC.

The rearrangement joins TRBV10-3 to TRBJ2-5; D is uncertain. The V and J ends lost 3 bases and 0 bases respectively, with 2 bases between them. The V gene's germline CDR1 is ENHRY and CDR2 SYGVKD. The length of the CDR3 is 12 residues. As DNA, the CDR3 is TGTGCCATCAGTGACCACCAAGAGACCCAGTACTTC. Encoded protein: CAISDHQETQYF.

V usage is TRBV10-3 and J usage is TRBJ2-7; TRBD1 agrees at 7 bases. V lost 2 bases, J lost 1 base, and 8 bases stayed unmatched. The CDR3 is made up of 16 amino acids. The germline V gene has CDR1 ENHRY and CDR2 SYGVKD. The CDR3 loop reads CAISEIRGQRSYEQYF. The DNA for the CDR3 is TGTGCCATCAGTGAGATCCGGGGACAGAGATCCTACGAGCAGTACTTC.

The chain employs TRBV29-1 and TRBJ2-3, with 15 nucleotides matching TRBD2. The CDR3 runs to 14 residues. Germline CDR1 is SQVTM and CDR2 is ANQGSEA. After removal of 7 bases from V and 10 bases from J, the junction contained 9 bases not matched to a gene. The CDR3 loop reads CSALPGLAGGAQYF. CDR3 in DNA: TGCAGCGCCCTCCCCGGACTAGCGGGGGGGGCGCAGTATTTT.

The chain uses TRBV12-3 or TRBV12-4 and TRBJ1-1; D gene ambiguous. The CDR3 sequence is 12 residues long. V lost 2 bases and J lost 7, with 8 bases in between. CDR3 DNA: TGTGCCAGCAGTTTATACGAGGATGAAGCTTTCTTT. Its protein product is CASSLYEDEAFF.

This clonotype has more than one count but fewer than ten. The V call is TRBV12-3 or TRBV12-4, the J call TRBJ2-6, with D uncertain. V dropped 8 bases and J dropped 0 bases, with 8 bases sitting between them. This CDR3 spans 14 amino acids. The CDR3 region has the DNA TGTGCCAGCCATAGGTACTCTGGGGCCAACGTCCTGACTTTC. Translated, it gives CASHRYSGANVLTF.

The V call is TRBV13, the J call TRBJ1-1; D remains unclear. Per the germline V gene, CDR1 is PRHDT and CDR2 is FYEKMQ (reference sequence). V dropped 3 bases and J dropped 7 bases, with 3 bases sitting between them. CDR3 length equals 10 residues. DNA of the CDR3: TGTGCCAGCAGCTTTAATGAAGCTTTCTTT. This sequence encodes CASSFNEAFF. Combining the CDR3 with reference TRBV13 and TRBJ1-1 gives the whole variable domain AAGVIQSPRHLIKEKRETATLKCYPIPRHDTVYWYQQGPGQDPQFLISFYEKMQSDKGSIPDRFSAQQFSDYHSELNMSSLELGDSALYFCASSFNEAFFGQGTRLTVV.

Ten or more counts support this clonotype. The rearrangement links TRBV20-1 to TRBJ2-3; 9 bases map to TRBD1. Germline V gene lookup returns CDR1 DFQATT and CDR2 SNEGSKA (reference sequence). This CDR3 region has 15 residues. CDR3 sequence: CSPRPRDRAADTQYF. CDR3 DNA: TGCAGCCCCCGCCCAAGGGACAGGGCCGCAGATACGCAGTATTTT.

This clonotype has more than one count but fewer than ten. The CDR3 here is CASSQIGDSYEQYF. CDR3 bases: TGTGCCAGCAGCCAAATCGGGGACTCCTACGAGCAGTACTTC. J is TRBJ2-7 and V is TRBV6-5; D possibly corresponds to TRBD2 (5 bases). Germline CDR1 is MNHEY and CDR2 is SVGAGI. Trimming cost V 6 bases and J 0 bases, with 12 bases left between them. The CDR3 sequence is 14 residues long.

The chain employs TRBV7-9 and TRBJ2-7, with unresolved D. Trimming took off 2 bases at V and 2 bases at J, with 7 bases between the two ends. The CDR3 has 13 amino acids. Germline assignment: CDR1 SEHNR and CDR2 FQNEAQ (reference sequence). CDR3 in amino acids: CASSLTSAYEQYF. Written as DNA, the CDR3 is TGTGCCAGCAGCTTAACGTCCGCCTACGAGCAGTACTTC.

The chain links TRBV12-3 or TRBV12-4 to TRBJ1-1, with 11 bases matching TRBD1. This CDR3 has 16 amino acids. J was trimmed by 5 bases and V by 6 bases; bases with no gene match: 11. Written as DNA, the CDR3 is TGTGCCAGCAGCCCCTGGGGGACAGGGGGACGGACTGAAGCTTTCTTT. It specifies CASSPWGTGGRTEAFF.

In its sample, this clonotype is medium-sized (0.01 to 0.1%). The rearrangement links TRBV29-1 to TRBJ2-7; tentatively, D is TRBD2 (7 bases). V dropped 4 bases and J dropped 6 bases, with 13 bases sitting between them. The CDR3 has 12 residues. Germline assignment: CDR1 SQVTM and CDR2 ANQGSEA. The chain's CDR3 is CSVAGGSPEQYF. The DNA of the CDR3 is TGCAGCGTTGCGGGGGGCTCACCCGAGCAGTACTTC.

The chain carries TRBV9 and TRBJ1-3; 10 nucleotides match TRBD1. CDR1 SGDLS and CDR2 YYNGEE come from the germline V gene. The CDR3 totals 17 residues. V shed 3 bases and J 2 bases; nucleotides not matched to a gene: 8. The CDR3 here is CASSALSGTGAGNTIYF. CDR3 nucleotide sequence: TGTGCCAGCAGCGCCCTATCCGGGACAGGGGCTGGAAACACCATATATTTT. Full variable domain (remainder filled in from reference TRBV9 and TRBJ1-3): DSGVTQTPKHLITATGQRVTLRCSPRSGDLSVYWYQQSLDQGLQFLIQYYNGEERAKGNILERFSAQQFPDLHSELNLSSLELGDSALYFCASSALSGTGAGNTIYFGEGSWLTVV.

The chain employs TRBV6-1 and TRBJ2-3; D possibly corresponds to TRBD2 (6 bases). Per germline, CDR1 MNHNS and CDR2 SASEGT. This CDR3 is built from 16 residues. V lost 7 bases, J lost 4 bases, and 21 bases lay in between. Here the CDR3 reads CASTQASREASDTQYF. The CDR3 DNA sequence: TGTGCCAGCACCCAGGCCAGCAGGGAGGCGTCAGATACGCAGTATTTT.

This rearrangement joins TRBV12-5 to TRBJ2-3, with TRBD1 matching 8 bases. This CDR3 is built from 14 residues. Germline assignment: CDR1 LGHNT and CDR2 FRNRAP. J lost 7 bases, V lost 6 bases, and 9 bases had no gene match. The CDR3 DNA follows: TGTGCTAGTGGGGGGACAGGAGATTCCCATACGCAGTATTTT. This gives the protein CASGGTGDSHTQYF. The whole variable domain, remainder taken from reference TRBV12-5 and TRBJ2-3, is DARVTQTPRHKVTEMGQEVTMRCQPILGHNTVFWYRQTMMQGLELLAYFRNRAPLDDSGMPKDRFSAEMPDATLATLKIQPSEPRDSAVYFCASGGTGDSHTQYFGPGTRLTVL.

The chain links TRBV27 to TRBJ1-1, with a weak D call TRBD1 (5 bases). This CDR3 comprises 13 residues. With 5 bases removed from V and 11 bases from J, the gap between germline ends came to 18 bases. The germline CDR1 and CDR2 sequences are MNHEY and SMNVEV (reference sequence). CDR3 sequence (DNA): TGTGCCAGCAGTCCGCTCCAGGGCTGGCTTGCTTTCTTT. Amino acid sequence: CASSPLQGWLAFF.

This clonotype appeared a few times. The genes are TRBV10-3 and TRBJ1-1; perhaps TRBD1 as D (5 bases). Trimming cost V 4 bases and J 1 base, with 7 bases left between them. CDR1 is ENHRY and CDR2 is SYGVKD in the germline V gene. The CDR3 runs 13 residues. The CDR3: CAISATGNTEAFF. The CDR3 DNA reads TGTGCCATCAGTGCCACAGGGAACACTGAAGCTTTCTTT.

The chain carries TRBV13 and TRBJ1-1; TRBD1 aligns across 8 bases. The CDR3 contains 16 residues. V lost 1 base to trimming and J lost 0 bases; unmatched junction nucleotides: 4. Germline values: CDR1 PRHDT, CDR2 FYEKMQ (reference sequence). CDR3 sequence (DNA): TGTGCCAGCAGCTTAGTACAGGGGGTGATGAACACTGAAGCTTTCTTT. Translated: CASSLVQGVMNTEAFF.

The table lists this clonotype with a few counts. The rearrangement joins TRBV20-1 to TRBJ2-3, with D possibly TRBD1 on 6 matching bases. Per the germline V gene, CDR1 is DFQATT and CDR2 is SNEGSKA (reference sequence). V shed 5 bases and J shed 4 bases, with 22 bases lying between them. The CDR3 length is 16 residues. CDR3 amino acids: CSASSQGIGQADTQYF. CDR3 bases: TGCAGTGCTTCCTCACAGGGAATTGGTCAGGCAGATACGCAGTATTTT.

This rearrangement joins TRBV20-1 to TRBJ1-5; D gene unclear. The CDR3 has 12 amino acids. Trimming left V 2 bases short and J 2 bases short, with 4 bases between. Per the germline V gene, CDR1 is DFQATT and CDR2 is SNEGSKA (reference sequence). The CDR3 sequence is CSARKGNQPQHF. CDR3 sequence (DNA): TGCAGTGCTAGAAAGGGCAATCAGCCCCAGCATTTT.

This chain joins TRBV10-2 and TRBJ2-7; D unclear. Trimming took off 6 bases at V and 2 bases at J, with 5 bases between the two ends. Germline V gene lookup returns CDR1 WSHSY and CDR2 SAAADI. This CDR3 region has 11 residues. CDR3 DNA sequence: TGCGCCAGCAGGGACGCCTACGAGCAGTACTTC. Encoded protein: CASRDAYEQYF.

This clonotype has a count of ten or more. The chain couples TRBV9 to TRBJ2-1; D is unclear. The CDR3 spans 12 residues. Germline V gives CDR1 SGDLS, CDR2 YYNGEE. With 0 bases removed from V and 4 bases from J, the gap between germline ends came to 2 bases. The CDR3 region is CASSVEYNEQFF. For the CDR3, the DNA is TGTGCCAGCAGCGTAGAATACAATGAGCAGTTCTTC.

Only one count was recorded for this clonotype. The chain has TRBV20-1 and TRBJ2-1; D may be TRBD1 (5 bases). This CDR3 has 14 amino acids. The V gene's germline CDR1 is DFQATT and CDR2 SNEGSKA (reference sequence). V dropped 3 bases and J dropped 8 bases, with 17 bases sitting between them. For the CDR3, the DNA is TGCAGTGCTAGGGGTGGGGCTCAGATCCATGAGCAGTTCTTC. Translation: CSARGGAQIHEQFF.

This clonotype was seen a few times. The V and J genes are TRBV29-1 and TRBJ2-5; D is ambiguous. The CDR3 runs 12 residues. V lost 4 bases, J lost 0 bases, and 6 bases lay in between. CDR1 is SQVTM and CDR2 is ANQGSEA in the germline V gene. This chain's CDR3 is CSVVSNQETQYF. CDR3 in DNA: TGCAGCGTTGTTTCAAACCAAGAGACCCAGTACTTC.

CDR3 loop: CASRFPGAGYGYTF. The CDR3 DNA reads TGTGCCAGCAGGTTCCCGGGAGCAGGCTATGGCTACACCTTC. This rearrangement joins TRBV7-2 to TRBJ1-2, with unresolved D. The CDR3 runs to 14 residues. V shed 6 bases and J shed 4 bases, with 15 bases lying between them. Germline CDR1 SGHTA, CDR2 FQGNSA.

This clonotype was detected only a few times. This chain connects TRBV7-6 to TRBJ2-3; the D call may be TRBD1 or TRBD2 (6 bases each). Looked up from germline, CDR1 is SGHVS and CDR2 is FNYEAQ. The CDR3 sequence is 16 residues long. V was cut by 1 base and J by 4 bases, with 15 bases left in between. The CDR3 nucleotides read TGTGCCAGCAGCTTAGATCCGGGGGCGAGGGCAGATACGCAGTATTTT. It is translated as CASSLDPGARADTQYF.